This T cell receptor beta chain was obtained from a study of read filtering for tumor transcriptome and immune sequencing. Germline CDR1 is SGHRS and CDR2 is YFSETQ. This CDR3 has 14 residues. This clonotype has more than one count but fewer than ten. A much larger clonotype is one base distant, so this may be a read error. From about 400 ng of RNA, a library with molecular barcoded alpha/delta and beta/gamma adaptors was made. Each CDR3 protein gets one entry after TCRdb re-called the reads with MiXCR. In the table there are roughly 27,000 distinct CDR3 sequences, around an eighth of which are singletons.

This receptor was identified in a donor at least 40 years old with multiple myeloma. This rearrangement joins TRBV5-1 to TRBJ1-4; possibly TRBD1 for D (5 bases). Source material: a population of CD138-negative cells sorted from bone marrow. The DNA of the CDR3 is TGCGCCAGCAGCTTGGACGGCCAGGGCGAAAAACTGTGTTTT. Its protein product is CASSLDGQGEKLCF.